This paragraph reports one T cell receptor (beta chain). The target antigen is unknown. V lost 3 bases and J lost 1, with 7 bases in between. The CDR3 is 13 residues long. Germline-derived CDR1 and CDR2 are SGDLS and YYNGEE. Some clones are missing from TCRdb's copy, which holds only in-frame ones; the method was immunoSEQ multiplex PCR. The sample has about 97,000 clones; roughly 90% are singletons. This sample was taken from a study of OX40 agonist ivuxolimab in advanced cancers. Study conclusions and caveats: Expanded clones were, on average, more numerous among CD8+ T cells than CD4+.

This sequence joins TRBV9 and TRBJ1-1; maybe TRBD1 (6 bases). Sequenced material: CD4+ or CD8+ T cells sorted from blood, taken in a trial of the OX40 agonist ivuxolimab. The TCR comes from an adult with an advanced solid tumor such as melanoma, head and neck, liver or kidney cancer. In nucleotides, the CDR3 is TGTGCCAGCAGCGCACAGGGGAACACTGAAGCTTTCTTT. Translated: CASSAQGNTEAFF. The whole variable domain, remainder taken from reference TRBV9 and TRBJ1-1, is DSGVTQTPKHLITATGQRVTLRCSPRSGDLSVYWYQQSLDQGLQFLIQYYNGEERAKGNILERFSAQQFPDLHSELNLSSLELGDSALYFCASSAQGNTEAFFGQGTRLTVV.